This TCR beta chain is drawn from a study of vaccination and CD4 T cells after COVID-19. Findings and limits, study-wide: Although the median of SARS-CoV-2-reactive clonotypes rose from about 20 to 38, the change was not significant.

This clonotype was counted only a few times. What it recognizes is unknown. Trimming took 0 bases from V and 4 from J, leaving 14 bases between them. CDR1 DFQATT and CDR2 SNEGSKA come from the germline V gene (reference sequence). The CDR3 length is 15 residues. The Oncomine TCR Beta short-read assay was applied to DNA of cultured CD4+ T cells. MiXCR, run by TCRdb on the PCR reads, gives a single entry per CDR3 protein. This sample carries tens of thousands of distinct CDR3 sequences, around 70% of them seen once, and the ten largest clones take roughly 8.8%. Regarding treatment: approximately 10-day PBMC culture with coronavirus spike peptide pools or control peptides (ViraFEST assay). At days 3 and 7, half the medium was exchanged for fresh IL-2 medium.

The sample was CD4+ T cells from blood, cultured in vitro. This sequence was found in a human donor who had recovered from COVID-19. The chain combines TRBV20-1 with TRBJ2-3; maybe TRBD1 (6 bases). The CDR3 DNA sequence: TGCAGTGCTAGAGATGGGCAGGGGAAGGCAGATACGCAGTATTTT. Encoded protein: CSARDGQGKADTQYF.